This entry describes one T cell receptor beta chain. V lost 1 base, J lost 3 bases, and 9 bases stayed unmatched. The germline gives CDR1 SGHRS, CDR2 YFSETQ. CDR3 length: 17 residues. This entry is derived from a study of blood T cell repertoires in COVID-19. Overall study: COVID-19 samples collected from the United States, Italy and Spain covered acute and convalescent phases. From T cells, B-cell-depleted T cells, or PBMCs came the material, which was cDNA or gDNA.

TCRdb's table, derived via immunoSEQ multiplex PCR, lists solely in-frame clones and lacks some. The table has approximately 270,000 clones, approximately 89% seen once. Seattle researchers signed up patients amid active infection and tracked them longitudinally. This TCR came from a young woman with COVID-19, enrolled during active disease. The material sequenced was peripheral blood. V is TRBV5-1 and J is TRBJ2-3; 9 positions match TRBD2. CDR3 sequence: CASSLPSGVFSTDTQYF. The CDR3 DNA reads TGCGCCAGCAGCTTGCCTAGCGGGGTATTTTCAACAGATACGCAGTATTTT.